The T cell receptor (beta chain) under discussion was sequenced for a study of cytotoxic CD8 clonotypes in ibrutinib-treated CLL (dated by TCRdb to about 2021). With regard to the full study: The cohort was composed of approximately 11 relapsed/refractory and roughly 16 treatment-naive patients; IGHV unmutated status was identified in some 17 patients. Responses were partial in roughly 25 patients and complete in 2; after median about 70 months follow-up, 14 stayed in remission and about twelve progressed. Response samples were obtained after a median of approximately eleven months of treatment, with a range of roughly 6 to 40 months. On average, each sample had roughly 250,000 productive templates and under 95,000 productive rearrangements. Of the 70 to 90 people in the trial, about two dozen had longitudinal samples available. Cryopreserved peripheral blood mononuclear cells were obtained before treatment, at response, and at either sustained remission or disease progression. All remission and progressive disease samples were collected while patients were still receiving ibrutinib.

Roughly 2.2 micrograms of genomic DNA were extracted from cryopreserved PBMCs for TCR beta library preparation. Longitudinal blood samples from CLL patients on ibrutinib monotherapy were analyzed using high-throughput TCR beta sequencing. Patients were enrolled in a phase 2 open-label single-center ibrutinib monotherapy trial. Clipping removes 4 bases from V and 1 base from J, with 8 as the unmatched junction base count. CDR1 SEHNR and CDR2 FQNEAQ were looked up in the germline V gene (reference sequence). Including cysteine and phenylalanine, the CDR3 has 16 amino acids. Left in the record is the CDR3 DNA by itself, 48 bases read in frame from the first base. General conclusions and limits of the study: Lymph node repertoires were not examined, and the timing of sampling was not matched between patients in sustained remission and those whose disease progressed. At ibrutinib response clonality went up, during sustained remission it held steady, and at progression it dropped back toward baseline. Baseline clonality exceeded that of age-matched healthy donors and correlated strongly with circulating CD8+ T-cell counts. Public clonotypes were rare and either contracted or stayed stable during treatment, and the rise in clonality at ibrutinib response reflected the expansion of private clonotypes.

About this clone: The antigen it recognizes is unknown. No base quality values were provided; no much bigger clone lies one nucleotide off.

On a MiSeq, deep resolution sequencing aimed for a depth between 1 in 1 million and 1 in 200,000 T cells, with each clonotype covered approximately 9.2x on average. The immunoSEQ hsTCRB Kit was used to generate the TCR beta libraries. In the original analysis: Data were analyzed with ImmunoSEQ Data Assistant and ImmunoSEQ Analyzer, with V, D and J genes assigned per IMGT definitions. Clonality, which ranges from 0 to 1, was calculated as one minus the normalized Shannon entropy of productive rearrangement frequencies. Public clonotype analysis was restricted to overrepresented clonotypes comprising at least 0.05% of each patient's repertoire. Some 14 age-matched healthy donor repertoires from immuneACCESS served as clonality controls. The source is immuneACCESS, and TCRdb retained only in-frame sequences with V and J called. Part of the clones is not carried over; for the studies checked, unresolved V genes explain less than half of this, and the remainder is unexplained. V and J calls and clone size follow that table, whereas D and trimming were derived from the DNA. This sample gives about 330,000 clones in total; about 61% of them show up just once. Roughly 6.8% of the sample is taken by the ten largest.

This receptor chain uses TRBV7-9 and TRBJ2-3; TRBD1 agrees with 7 junctional bases. Sequencing used PBMCs, obtained after 36 months of ibrutinib treatment. This receptor was taken from a human donor with chronic lymphocytic leukemia. CDR3 sequence: CASSSYRDRGTDTQYF. The nucleotide sequence is TGTGCCAGCAGCTCTTACCGGGACAGAGGCACAGATACGCAGTATTTT.